The present T cell receptor (beta chain) was sequenced within a study of T cell responses to AZD1222 COVID-19 vaccine. The CDR3 consists of 16 residues. J gave up 6 bases and V 1 base, and 11 bases lay outside the gene matches. Germline V CDR1 and CDR2: SGHTA, FQGNSA. Clones were sequenced by immunoSEQ multiplex PCR, and TCRdb holds only the in-frame ones, with some missing. The repertoire holds approximately 140,000 clones, with 89% as singletons. The sample in question was peripheral blood, obtained on day 0 of AZD1222 vaccination. The chain joins TRBV7-2 to TRBJ1-2; 7 bases align to TRBD1. This TCR came from an adult in good health. CDR3 sequence: CASSLGQWNRGNGYTF. For the CDR3, the DNA is TGTGCCAGCAGCTTAGGCCAGTGGAACAGGGGCAATGGCTACACCTTC.